A single sample gave rise to the 4 T cell receptor beta chains below, sequenced in a study of blood T cell repertoires in COVID-19. The method was immunoSEQ multiplex PCR; TCRdb's version includes in-frame clones alone and lacks a portion of them. The data contain 12,000 to 15,000 clones, approximately 87% of them singletons. The specimen sequenced was peripheral blood. The receptors were gathered from a middle-aged man with active or convalescent COVID-19.

V usage is TRBV19 and J usage is TRBJ1-2; 9 nucleotides agree with TRBD1. Germline trimming cut 5 bases from V and 8 bases from J; bases unmatched to any gene: 12. CDR1 is LNHDA, CDR2 SQIVND, per germline (reference sequence). This CDR3 contains 15 residues. The CDR3 DNA reads as TGTGCCAGTAGTGGCTCCGGGACAGGGACGCGAGGCTACACCTTC. It translates to CASSGSGTGTRGYTF.

The chain is built from TRBV2 and TRBJ2-2, with D perhaps matching TRBD1 (5 bases). The length of the CDR3 is 12 residues. CDR1 SNHLY and CDR2 FYNNEI come from the germline V gene. Trimming pared 7 bases from V and 6 bases from J, leaving 9 bases between. CDR3 sequence: CASTVRAGELFF. The DNA for the CDR3 is TGTGCCAGCACTGTCAGGGCCGGGGAGCTGTTTTTT.

This chain joins TRBV19 and TRBJ2-3, with D possibly TRBD2 on 5 matching bases. Germline V gene lookup returns CDR1 LNHDA and CDR2 SQIVND (reference sequence). V gave up 7 bases and J gave up 1 base, with 9 bases separating them. This CDR3 is 13 amino acids long. The CDR3 reads CASTDSGTDTQYF. CDR3 nucleotides: TGTGCCAGTACGGACTCTGGCACAGATACGCAGTATTTT.

This chain uses TRBV5-1 with TRBJ2-5; 10 bases map to TRBD2. CDR1 and CDR2 (germline): SGHRS, YFSETQ. The trim removed 0 bases at V and 6 bases at J, leaving 5 bases unmatched. CDR3 size: 15 residues. This CDR3 reads CASSLGSGGAQTQYF. In nucleotides, the CDR3 is TGCGCCAGCAGCTTGGGGAGCGGGGGGGCACAGACCCAGTACTTC. The full variable domain, completed using reference TRBV5-1 and TRBJ2-5, is KAGVTQTPRYLIKTRGQQVTLSCSPISGHRSVSWYQQTPGQGLQFLFEYFSETQRNKGNFPGRFSGRQFSNSRSEMNVSTLELGDSALYLCASSLGSGGAQTQYFGPGTRLLVL.